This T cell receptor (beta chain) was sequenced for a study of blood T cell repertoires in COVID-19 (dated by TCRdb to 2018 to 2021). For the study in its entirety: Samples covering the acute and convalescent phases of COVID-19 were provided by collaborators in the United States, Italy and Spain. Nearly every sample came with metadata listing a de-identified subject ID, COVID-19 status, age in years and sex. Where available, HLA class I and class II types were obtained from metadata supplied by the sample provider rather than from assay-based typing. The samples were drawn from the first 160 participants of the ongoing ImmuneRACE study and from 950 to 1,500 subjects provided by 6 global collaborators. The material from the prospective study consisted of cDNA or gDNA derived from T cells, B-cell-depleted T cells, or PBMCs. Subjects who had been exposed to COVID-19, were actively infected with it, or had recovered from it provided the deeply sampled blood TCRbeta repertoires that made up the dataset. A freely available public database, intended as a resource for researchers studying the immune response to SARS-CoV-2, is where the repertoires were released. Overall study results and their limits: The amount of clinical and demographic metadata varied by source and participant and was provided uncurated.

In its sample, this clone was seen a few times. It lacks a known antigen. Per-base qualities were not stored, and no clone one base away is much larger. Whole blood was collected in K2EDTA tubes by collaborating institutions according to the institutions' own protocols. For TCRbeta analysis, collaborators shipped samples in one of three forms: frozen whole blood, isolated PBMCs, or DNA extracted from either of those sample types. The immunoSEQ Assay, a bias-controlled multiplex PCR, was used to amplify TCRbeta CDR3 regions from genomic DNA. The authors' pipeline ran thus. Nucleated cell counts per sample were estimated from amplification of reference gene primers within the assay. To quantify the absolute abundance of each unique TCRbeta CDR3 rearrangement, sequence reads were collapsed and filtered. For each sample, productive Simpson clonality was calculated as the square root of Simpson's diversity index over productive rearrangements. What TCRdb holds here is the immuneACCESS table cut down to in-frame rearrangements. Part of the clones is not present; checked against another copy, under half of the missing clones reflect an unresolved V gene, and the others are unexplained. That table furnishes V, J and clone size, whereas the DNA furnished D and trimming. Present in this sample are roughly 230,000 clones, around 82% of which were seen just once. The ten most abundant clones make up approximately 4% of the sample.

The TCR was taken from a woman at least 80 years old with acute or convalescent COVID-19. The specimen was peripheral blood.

The DNA is as follows: TGTGCCAGCAGCTTGGACAGATTTGGAAACACCATATATTTT. This is translated as CASSLDRFGNTIYF. Recombination joined TRBV5-6 with TRBJ1-3, with the D gene not clear enough to name. From the cysteine up to the phenylalanine, the CDR3 has a length of 14 residues. Just the 42-base CDR3 DNA is kept, in frame starting at base 1. Between the V and J ends, shortened by 0 bases and 3 bases respectively, the junction contains 7 bases. Via the germline V gene, CDR1 is SGHDT and CDR2 YYEEEE.